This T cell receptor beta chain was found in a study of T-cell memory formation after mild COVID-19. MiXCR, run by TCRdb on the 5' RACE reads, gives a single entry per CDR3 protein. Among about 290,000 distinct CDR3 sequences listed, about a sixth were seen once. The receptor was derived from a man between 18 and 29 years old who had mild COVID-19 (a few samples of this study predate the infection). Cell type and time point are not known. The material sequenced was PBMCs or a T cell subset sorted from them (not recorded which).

The CDR3 loop reads CASSSRILYQETQYF. CDR3 sequence (DNA): TGTGCCAGCAGCTCTCGAATTTTGTACCAAGAGACCCAGTACTTC. This rearrangement joins TRBV7-3 to TRBJ2-5; D not certain. The V gene's germline CDR1 is SGHTA and CDR2 FQGTGA. The CDR3 consists of 15 residues. V gave up 4 bases and J gave up 0 bases, with 12 bases separating them. The complete variable domain, with remaining parts taken from reference TRBV7-3 and TRBJ2-5, reads GAGVSQTPSNKVTEKGKYVELRCDPISGHTALYWYRQSLGQGPEFLIYFQGTGAADDSGLPNDRFFAVRPEGSVSTLKIQRTERGDSAVYLCASSSRILYQETQYFGPGTRLLVL.